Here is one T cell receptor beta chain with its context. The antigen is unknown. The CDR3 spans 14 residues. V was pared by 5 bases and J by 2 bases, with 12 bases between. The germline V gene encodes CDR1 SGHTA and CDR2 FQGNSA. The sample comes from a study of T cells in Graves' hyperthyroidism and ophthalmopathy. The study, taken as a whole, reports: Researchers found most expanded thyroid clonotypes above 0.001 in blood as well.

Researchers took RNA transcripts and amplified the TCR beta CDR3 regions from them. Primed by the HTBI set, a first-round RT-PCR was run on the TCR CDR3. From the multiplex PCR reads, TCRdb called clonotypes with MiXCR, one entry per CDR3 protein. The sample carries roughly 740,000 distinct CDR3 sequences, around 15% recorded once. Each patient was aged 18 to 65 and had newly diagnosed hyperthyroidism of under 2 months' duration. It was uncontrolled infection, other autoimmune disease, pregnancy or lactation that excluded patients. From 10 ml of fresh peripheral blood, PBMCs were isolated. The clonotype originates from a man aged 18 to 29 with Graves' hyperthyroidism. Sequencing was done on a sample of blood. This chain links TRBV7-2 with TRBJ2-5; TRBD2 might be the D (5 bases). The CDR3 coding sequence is TGTGCCAGCAGCGTCCGGACTCTTCAAGAGACCCAGTACTTC. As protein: CASSVRTLQETQYF.